This T cell receptor (beta chain) stems from a study of blood T cell repertoires in COVID-19. Study-wide context: Samples came from the United States, Italy and Spain, spanning acute and convalescent COVID-19. T cells, B-cell-depleted T cells, or PBMCs supplied cDNA or gDNA.

Original processing notes: Estimation of nucleated cell counts relied on the amplification of reference gene primers. Produced via immunoSEQ multiplex PCR; TCRdb's table is partial and in-frame only. The V and J calls and clone size were taken over from that table, and D and trimming were inferred from the DNA. Of about 130,000 clones in the sample, around three quarters were seen once. Per germline, CDR1 SEHNR and CDR2 FQNEAQ (reference sequence). The CDR3 sequence is 14 residues long. After removal of 5 bases from V and 3 bases from J, the junction contained 4 bases not matched to a gene. The chain combines TRBV7-9 with TRBJ2-7; 10 bases line up with TRBD1. Sequencing was done on a sample of peripheral blood. This TCR was sampled from a man aged 40-55 years with active or convalescent COVID-19. CDR3 nucleotide sequence: TGTGCCAGCAGCCGCCGGGACAGGGGCTACGAGCAGTACTTC. Residues: CASSRRDRGYEQYF.